A single sample is the source of the 10 T cell receptor beta chains below, sequenced in a study of OX40 agonist ivuxolimab in advanced cancers. This table comes from immunoSEQ multiplex PCR, and its TCRdb copy is limited to in-frame clones, with some not included. The data hold about 82,000 clones, with approximately 87% observed a single time. Sequencing was performed on CD4+ or CD8+ T cells sorted from blood, taken in a trial of the OX40 agonist ivuxolimab. The receptors here all came from an adult with an advanced solid tumor such as melanoma, head and neck, liver or kidney cancer.

V and J are TRBV7-6 and TRBJ1-1; the D is unclear. This CDR3 contains 13 residues. Trimming stripped 2 bases from V and 3 bases from J, with 7 bases between. CDR1 and CDR2 (germline): SGHVS, FNYEAQ. The CDR3 sequence: CASSLLGYTEAFF. CDR3 sequence (DNA): TGTGCCAGCAGCTTATTGGGCTACACTGAAGCTTTCTTT.

This clone showed up just once. Other nucleotide sequences in the sample specify the same CDR3. The chain joins TRBV29-1 to TRBJ2-3, with a possible D match to TRBD2 (5 bases). This CDR3 is 10 amino acids long. CDR1 and CDR2 (germline): SQVTM, ANQGSEA. V lost 7 bases to trimming and J lost 5 bases, with 7 bases between them. The CDR3 DNA is TGCAGCGGACGGGGAGATACGCAGTATTTT. Translating gives CSGRGDTQYF.

V usage is TRBV30 and J usage is TRBJ2-5; 11 bases are shared with TRBD2. This CDR3 is 16 amino acids long. Trimming cost V 4 bases and J 5 bases; bases outside gene matches: 12. Germline values: CDR1 GTSNPN, CDR2 SVGIG (reference sequence). In nucleotides, the CDR3 is TGTGCCTGGATGACTCTAGCGGGGGGACCTTTTGAGACCCAGTACTTC. As protein: CAWMTLAGGPFETQYF.

J is TRBJ1-2 and V is TRBV19, with D maybe TRBD1 (5 bases). Germline V CDR1 and CDR2: LNHDA, SQIVND (reference sequence). This CDR3 has 12 residues. The V end was cut by 6 bases, the J end by 5 bases, with 10 bases between. CDR3 sequence: CASSYQGYGYTF. CDR3 bases: TGTGCCAGTAGCTATCAGGGTTATGGCTACACCTTC.

The chain links TRBV30 to TRBJ2-3; 7 bases fit TRBD2. The CDR3 spans 14 residues. Germline CDR1 and CDR2: GTSNPN and SVGIG (reference sequence). The junction had 7 bases not matched to a gene; V was cut back by 3 bases and J by 4 bases. For the CDR3, the DNA is TGTGCCTGGAGAGGGAGCGGGGAGGCAGATACGCAGTATTTT. Translation: CAWRGSGEADTQYF.

The J gene is TRBJ1-5, the V gene TRBV15; no definite D call. The CDR3 contains 15 residues. CDR1 is LNHNV, CDR2 YYDKDF, per germline (reference sequence). Trimming shortened V by 0 bases and J by 6 bases, and 12 bases separated the two germline ends. CDR3 in DNA: TGTGCCACCAGCAGAGATCCCCGGGCTAGTCAGCCCCAGCATTTT. Translated, it gives CATSRDPRASQPQHF.

The chain joins TRBV6-6 to TRBJ1-4, with D perhaps TRBD1 (5 bases). The CDR3 is 13 amino acids. Germline values: CDR1 MNHNY, CDR2 SVGAGI (reference sequence). V dropped 9 bases and J dropped 8 bases, with 16 bases sitting between them. Here the CDR3 DNA reads TGTGCCAGTGGGGGTGGATACGGCGAAAAACTGTTTTTT. Protein sequence: CASGGGYGEKLFF.

Only one count was recorded for this clone. This sequence joins TRBV10-3 and TRBJ1-5; 8 nucleotides line up with TRBD1. J lost 0 bases, V lost 6 bases, and 7 bases had no gene match. The CDR3 runs to 16 residues. Germline CDR1 and CDR2: ENHRY and SYGVKD. CDR3 in amino acids: CAISPTQGDSNQPQHF. For the CDR3, the DNA is TGTGCCATCAGCCCTACACAGGGGGATAGCAATCAGCCCCAGCATTTT.

This clone came up a few times. This rearrangement joins TRBV25-1 to TRBJ1-1; 8 nucleotides line up with TRBD1. V lost 7 bases and J lost 1; bases outside the gene matches: 5. Germline loops: CDR1 MGHDK, CDR2 SYGVNS. The CDR3 is 14 amino acids. This CDR3 reads CASTLGQGNTEAFF. As DNA, the CDR3 is TGTGCCAGCACTCTCGGACAGGGGAACACTGAAGCTTTCTTT.

V usage is TRBV7-2 and J usage is TRBJ2-5; TRBD2 might be the D (6 bases). V lost 5 bases, J lost 1 base, and 11 bases lay in between. Germline CDR1 and CDR2: SGHTA and FQGNSA. The length of the CDR3 is 14 residues. The CDR3 loop is CASSLYGGQETQYF. Here the CDR3 DNA reads TGTGCCAGCAGCCTTTACGGGGGCCAAGAGACCCAGTACTTC.